Listed below are T cell receptor beta chains from one sample, sequenced in a study of T-cell reconstitution after alpha-beta-depleted transplantation in children. TCRdb fed the PCR reads into MiXCR, producing one record per CDR3 protein. This sample carries about 980,000 distinct CDR3 sequences, 25% to 30% of them seen once, and the ten largest clones take about 28%. Sequencing used PBMCs, mostly from graft donor cells, obtained 360 days after TCRalphabeta/CD19-depleted stem cell transplant. Receptors originate from a boy less than two years old who had a stem cell transplant for SCID, so the T cells may come from the graft donor. Each CDR3 is given with its conserved first and last residue. The D gene is left open where the match is weak. Not all rows give a size; the values are once, few, many and, for expanded clones, a class.

TRBV20-1	-	few	TRBJ2-5	TGCAGTGCTAGTAGGACAGCCGGCCCAAGAAAGACCCAGTACTTC	CSASRTAGPRKTQYF
TRBV4-1	-	-	TRBJ2-5	TGCGCCAGCAGTCCTTTGGGGGGCGAATACGAGACCCAGTACTTC	CASSPLGGEYETQYF
TRBV9	TRBD1	-	TRBJ1-2	TGTGCCAGCAGCGCGACAGGGGGCGGTGGCTACACCTTC	CASSATGGGGYTF
TRBV20-1	-	few	TRBJ2-7	TGCAGTGCTGCCTACTACGAGCAGTACTTC	CSAAYYEQYF
TRBV5-1	-	-	TRBJ2-3	TGCGCCAGCAGCTTGGTTTATGTGATCACAGATACGCAGTATTTT	CASSLVYVITDTQYF
TRBV6-1	-	-	TRBJ2-1	TGTGCCAGCAGCCTCGCCACTATTTACTCCTACAATGAGCAGTTCTTC	CASSLATIYSYNEQFF
TRBV5-1	-	few	TRBJ2-7	TGCGCCAGCAGCTTGGCGGGGACGGTCACCTACGAGCAGTACTTC	CASSLAGTVTYEQYF
TRBV7-9	-	many	TRBJ2-1	TGTGCCAGCAGCTTAGGTTGGGCTAGCGATATGGGGGAGCAGTTCTTC	CASSLGWASDMGEQFF
TRBV20-1	TRBD2	-	TRBJ2-3	TGCAGTGCCCTTTTTTATTGGACTAGCGGGGGCCCGAGCACAGATACGCAGTATTTT	CSALFYWTSGGPSTDTQYF
TRBV28	TRBD2	few	TRBJ2-3	TGTGCCAGCAGTTTCCCGCCTAGCGGGGCAGGCACAGATACGCAGTATTTT	CASSFPPSGAGTDTQYF
TRBV30	-	few	TRBJ2-2	TGTGCCTGCCCGTCGTTAGTGGGCCCCGGGGAGCTGTTTTTT	CACPSLVGPGELFF
TRBV4-1	TRBD2	-	TRBJ2-1	TGCGCCAGCAGCCAATCCTCACTAGCGGGTCCGTACAATGAGCAGTTCTTC	CASSQSSLAGPYNEQFF
TRBV15	-	-	TRBJ1-4	TGTGCCACCAGTTTCGTCCCCGGAAGGGAAAAACTGTTTTTT	CATSFVPGREKLFF
TRBV30	-	-	TRBJ2-1	TGTGCCTGGAGTGTACAGGGCAATGAGCAGTTCTTC	CAWSVQGNEQFF
TRBV29-1	-	few	TRBJ2-3	TGCAGCGTTCGTGGTCCTTTCTTTACAGATACGCAGTATTTT	CSVRGPFFTDTQYF
TRBV20-1	-	-	TRBJ2-7	TGCAGTGCTAGTGATGGGATCGAGCAGTACTTC	CSASDGIEQYF
TRBV7-8	TRBD1	many	TRBJ2-5	TGTGCCAGCAGCTTAAGGGACAGGGAAACCCAGTACTTC	CASSLRDRETQYF
TRBV12-3/TRBV12-4	TRBD1	-	TRBJ2-7	TGTGCCAGCAGCTTTACCCTCGGGACAGGGGGCTACGAGCAGTACTTC	CASSFTLGTGGYEQYF
TRBV29-1	-	few	TRBJ1-1	TGCAGCGCCTCACCTACTGCGCTGACGAACACTGAAGCTTTCTTT	CSASPTALTNTEAFF
TRBV11-1	-	-	TRBJ1-1	TGTGCCAGCAGCTTACGAGGGACTTCTCGACAGAGCAGCACTGAAGCTTTCTTT	CASSLRGTSRQSSTEAFF
TRBV3-1	TRBD2	-	TRBJ2-7	TGTGCCAGCAGCCCCGATAAGTTTGCTAGCGGGGGGTGGGAGTACGAGCAGTACTTC	CASSPDKFASGGWEYEQYF
TRBV15	-	-	TRBJ2-5	TGTGCCACCAGCAGGGGATTGGAGACCCAGTACTTC	CATSRGLETQYF
TRBV6-1	TRBD1	-	TRBJ1-1	TGTGCCAGCAGTCGCCCCTCTGACAGGGCTACGGAAGCTTTCTTT	CASSRPSDRATEAFF
TRBV4-1	TRBD1	-	TRBJ2-7	TGCGCCAGCAGCCAAGATGTAAGACAGGGGTCCGGAGGGCAGTACTTC	CASSQDVRQGSGGQYF
TRBV13	TRBD2	-	TRBJ2-5	TGTGCCAGCAGCTTAGGCGGAGTAGCGGGAGAGGAGACCCAGTACTTC	CASSLGGVAGEETQYF
TRBV12-3/TRBV12-4	-	-	TRBJ1-1	TGTGCCAGCAGTTTCCGGGGGCCGAGGACTGAAGCTTTCTTT	CASSFRGPRTEAFF
TRBV20-1	-	few	TRBJ2-1	TGCAGTGCTAGTGGCGACAGTCGAATCTCCTACAATGAGCAGTTCTTC	CSASGDSRISYNEQFF
TRBV3-1	-	-	TRBJ2-7	TGTGCCAGCAGCGCCCGGGCAGCAGCGTACGAGCAGTACTTC	CASSARAAAYEQYF
TRBV5-1	-	many	TRBJ2-3	TGCGCCAGCAGCTTGGCCGGTGTAGATACGCAGTATTTT	CASSLAGVDTQYF
TRBV20-1	-	few	TRBJ2-7	TGCAGTGCTAGGAGTCGACTGGGAGCTTTCGAGCAGTACTTC	CSARSRLGAFEQYF
TRBV12-3/TRBV12-4	-	few	TRBJ2-2	TGTGCCAGCAGTTTGGCGGCTGCCGGGGAGCTGTTTTTT	CASSLAAAGELFF